This T cell receptor beta chain was documented in a study of CD8+ T cells in alopecia areata. Whole-study findings and limits: When scalp samples are sequenced, resident alphabeta T cells of normal skin are also captured.

RNA was isolated and reverse transcribed to cDNA, the sequencing template. Libraries were prepared by immunoSEQ multiplex PCR; TCRdb keeps only in-frame clonotypes and omits some of them. The sample lists approximately 150,000 clones, 62% seen once, with roughly a third in the top ten. Worth noting for this clone: What it binds is not known.

This clonotype originated in a human donor in good health. Sample: CD8+ T cells sorted from blood.

The CDR3 bases are TGTGCCAGTACTCCGGGACTAGCGGGGGAGGGTTACAATGAGCAGTTCTTC. It specifies CASTPGLAGEGYNEQFF. The V call is TRBV19, the J call TRBJ2-1; 14 bases agree with TRBD2. V lost 7 bases to trimming and J lost 4 bases; unmatched junction nucleotides: 9. CDR3 length: 17 amino acids. In germline, CDR1 is LNHDA, CDR2 SQIVND (reference sequence).